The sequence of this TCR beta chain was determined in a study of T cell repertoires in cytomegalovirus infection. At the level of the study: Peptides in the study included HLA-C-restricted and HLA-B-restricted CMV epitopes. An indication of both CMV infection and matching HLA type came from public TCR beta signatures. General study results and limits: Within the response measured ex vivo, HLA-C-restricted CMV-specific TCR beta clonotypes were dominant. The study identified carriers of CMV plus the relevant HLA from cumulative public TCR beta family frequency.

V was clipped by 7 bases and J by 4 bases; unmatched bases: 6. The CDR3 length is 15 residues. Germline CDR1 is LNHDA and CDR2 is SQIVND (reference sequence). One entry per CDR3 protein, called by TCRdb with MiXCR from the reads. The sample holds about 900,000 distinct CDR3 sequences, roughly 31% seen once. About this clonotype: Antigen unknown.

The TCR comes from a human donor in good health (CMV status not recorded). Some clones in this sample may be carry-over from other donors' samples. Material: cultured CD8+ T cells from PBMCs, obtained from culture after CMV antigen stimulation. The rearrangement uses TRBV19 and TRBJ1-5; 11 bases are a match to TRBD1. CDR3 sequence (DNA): TGTGCCAGTACATGGACAGGGGGCACGAATCAGCCCCAGCATTTT. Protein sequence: CASTWTGGTNQPQHF.